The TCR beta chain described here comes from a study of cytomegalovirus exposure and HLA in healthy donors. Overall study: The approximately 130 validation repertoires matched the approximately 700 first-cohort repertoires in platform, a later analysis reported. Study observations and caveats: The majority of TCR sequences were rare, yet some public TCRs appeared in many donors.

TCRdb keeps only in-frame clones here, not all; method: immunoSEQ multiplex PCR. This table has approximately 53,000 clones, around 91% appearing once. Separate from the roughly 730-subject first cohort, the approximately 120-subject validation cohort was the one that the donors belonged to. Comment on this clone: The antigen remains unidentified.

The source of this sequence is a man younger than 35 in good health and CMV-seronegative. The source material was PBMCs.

The CDR3 DNA follows: TGCGCCAGCAGTGAGGCGGGGATCTACGAGCAGTTCTTC. It is translated as CASSEAGIYEQFF. V and J are TRBV10-2 and TRBJ2-1; D perhaps matches TRBD2 (6 bases). The CDR3 is made up of 13 amino acids. Germline loops: CDR1 WSHSY, CDR2 SAAADI. The ends were cut back, 2 bases at V and 10 bases at J, with 12 bases in the middle.